This T cell receptor (beta chain) was found in a study of blood T cell repertoires in COVID-19. Followed longitudinally, the Seattle patients had been enrolled during active infection. The protocol was immunoSEQ multiplex PCR, while the TCRdb copy is restricted to in-frame clones and leaves out a portion. The sample records fewer than 500,000 clones, over 85% being singletons. The material sequenced was peripheral blood. This TCR derives from a man aged 18 to 29 with COVID-19, enrolled during active disease.

The CDR3 DNA follows: TGTGCCAGCAGCCGACGACCGGGAGGGAACTATGGCTACACCTTC. Amino acids: CASSRRPGGNYGYTF. V and J are TRBV3-1 (or the pseudogene TRBV3-2) and TRBJ1-2, with unresolved D. V shed 4 bases and J shed 2 bases, with 14 bases lying between them. Per germline, CDR1 LGHDT and CDR2 YNNKEL (reference sequence). The length of the CDR3 is 15 residues.